This TCR beta chain emerged from a study of metastatic and nonmetastatic thyroid tumors. Study overall: Across peripheral blood and tumor or nodule tissue samples taken from malignant and benign thyroid patients, the repertoires were compared with one another. Study-wide points: A significant increase in TCR beta diversity was reportedly seen in malignant thyroid tumors relative to benign nodules, in blood and tumor.

The length of the CDR3 is 14 residues. The V gene's germline CDR1 is LNHDA and CDR2 SQIVND (reference sequence). Worth noting for this clone: Its antigen remains unidentified. A much larger clone differs by one base, so this may be a read error. Other DNA sequences in the sample encode the same CDR3.

As handled by the study authors: Variation in CDR3 across clinicopathological groups served as the basis for constructing a distant-metastasis classifier in papillary thyroid cancer. Through MiXCR, TCRdb re-clonotyped the PCR reads. Clone size and V and J calls follow TCRdb, not the original study. The repertoire holds 84,000 or so clones, with about 9.1% as singletons. The entire patient cohort was treatment-naive prior to thyroid surgery. This chain joins TRBV19 and TRBJ1-5, with D possibly being TRBD1 (6 bases). Sequenced input: blood. This clonotype originated in a female donor with papillary thyroid cancer or a benign thyroid nodule (not recorded which). Some clones in this sample may be carry-over from other donors' samples. The CDR3 loop reads CASSWGGDNQPQHF. In nucleotides, the CDR3 is TGTGCTAGTAGCTGGGGAGGGGACAATCAGCCGCAGCATTTT.